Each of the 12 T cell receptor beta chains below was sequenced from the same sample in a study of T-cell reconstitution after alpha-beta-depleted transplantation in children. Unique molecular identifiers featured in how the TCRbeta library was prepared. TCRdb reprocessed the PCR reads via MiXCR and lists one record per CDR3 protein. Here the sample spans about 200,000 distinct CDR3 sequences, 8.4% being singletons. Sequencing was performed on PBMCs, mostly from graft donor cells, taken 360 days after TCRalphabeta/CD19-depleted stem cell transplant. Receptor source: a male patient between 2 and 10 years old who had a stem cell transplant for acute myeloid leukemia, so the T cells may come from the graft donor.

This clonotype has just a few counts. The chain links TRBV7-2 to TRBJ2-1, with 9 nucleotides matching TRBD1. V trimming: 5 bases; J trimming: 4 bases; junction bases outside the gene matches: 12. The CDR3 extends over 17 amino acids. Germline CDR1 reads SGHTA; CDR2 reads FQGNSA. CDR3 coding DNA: TGTGCCAGCAGCGTCTCCGGGCCGGGACAGGGATACAATGAGCAGTTCTTC. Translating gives CASSVSGPGQGYNEQFF.

CDR3 region: CSVGLAATSTDTQYF. The CDR3 DNA reads TGCAGCGTTGGACTAGCGGCCACCAGCACAGATACGCAGTATTTT. The chain couples TRBV29-1 to TRBJ2-3; 9 bases align to TRBD2. The CDR3 length is 15 residues. Germline CDR1 is SQVTM and CDR2 is ANQGSEA. With 4 bases clipped from V and 0 bases from J, the junction kept 5 bases outside the gene matches.

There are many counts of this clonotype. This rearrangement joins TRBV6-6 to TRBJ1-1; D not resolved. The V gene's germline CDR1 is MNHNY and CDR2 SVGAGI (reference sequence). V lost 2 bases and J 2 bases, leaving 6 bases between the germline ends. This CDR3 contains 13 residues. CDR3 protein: CASSYKVNTEAFF. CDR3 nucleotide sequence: TGTGCCAGCAGTTACAAGGTTAACACTGAAGCTTTCTTT.

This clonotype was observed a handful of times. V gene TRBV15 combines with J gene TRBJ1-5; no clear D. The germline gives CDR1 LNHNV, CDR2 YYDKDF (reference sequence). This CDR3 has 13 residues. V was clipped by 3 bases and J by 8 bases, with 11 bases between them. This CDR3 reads CATSSPAREPQHF. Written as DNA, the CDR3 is TGTGCCACCAGCAGTCCCGCCCGGGAGCCCCAGCATTTT.

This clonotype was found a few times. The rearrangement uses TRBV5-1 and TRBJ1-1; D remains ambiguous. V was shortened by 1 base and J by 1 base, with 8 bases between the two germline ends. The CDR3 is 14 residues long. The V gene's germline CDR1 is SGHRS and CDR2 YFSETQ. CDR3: CASSLLEPNTEAFF. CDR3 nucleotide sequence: TGCGCCAGCAGCTTGCTAGAACCGAACACTGAAGCTTTCTTT.

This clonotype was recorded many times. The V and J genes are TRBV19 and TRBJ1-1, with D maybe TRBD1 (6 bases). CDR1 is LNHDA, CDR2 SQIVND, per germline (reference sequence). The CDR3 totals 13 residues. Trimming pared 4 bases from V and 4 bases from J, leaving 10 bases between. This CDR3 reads CASSTTGTTEAFF. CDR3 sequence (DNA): TGTGCCAGTAGTACCACAGGGACCACTGAAGCTTTCTTT.

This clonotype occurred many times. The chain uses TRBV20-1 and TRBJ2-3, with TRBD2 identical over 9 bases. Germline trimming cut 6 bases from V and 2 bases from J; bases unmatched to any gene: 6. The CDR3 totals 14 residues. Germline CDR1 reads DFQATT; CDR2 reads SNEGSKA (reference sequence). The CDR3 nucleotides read TGCAGTGCGAGGTCTAGCGGGGTCACAGATACGCAGTATTTT. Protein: CSARSSGVTDTQYF.

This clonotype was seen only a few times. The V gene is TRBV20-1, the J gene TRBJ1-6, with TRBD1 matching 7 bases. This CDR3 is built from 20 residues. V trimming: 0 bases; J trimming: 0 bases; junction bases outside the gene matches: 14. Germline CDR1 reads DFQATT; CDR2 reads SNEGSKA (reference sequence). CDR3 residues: CSARDLRTGPLSSYNSPLHF. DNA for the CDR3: TGCAGTGCTAGAGATCTCCGGACAGGTCCGCTGAGCTCCTATAATTCACCCCTCCACTTT.

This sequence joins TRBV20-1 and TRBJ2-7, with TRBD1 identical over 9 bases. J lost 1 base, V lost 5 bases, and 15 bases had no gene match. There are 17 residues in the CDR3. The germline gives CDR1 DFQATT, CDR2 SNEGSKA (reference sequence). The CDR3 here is CSALGTGLMRGSYEQYF. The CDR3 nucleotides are TGCAGTGCTCTCGGGACAGGGCTGATGCGGGGATCCTACGAGCAGTACTTC.

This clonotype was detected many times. The CDR3 coding sequence is TGTGCCAGCAGCTTAGCATCCACTAGCTCCTACAATGAGCAGTTCTTC. It encodes CASSLASTSSYNEQFF. The chain joins TRBV7-2 to TRBJ2-1, with a possible D match to TRBD2 (5 bases). Germline assignment: CDR1 SGHTA and CDR2 FQGNSA. This CDR3 contains 16 residues. The ends were cut back, 0 bases at V and 0 bases at J, with 9 bases in the middle.

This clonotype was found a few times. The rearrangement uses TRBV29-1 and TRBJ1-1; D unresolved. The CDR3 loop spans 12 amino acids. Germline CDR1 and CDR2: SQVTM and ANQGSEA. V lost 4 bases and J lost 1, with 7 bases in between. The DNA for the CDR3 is TGCAGCGTTGCGCACACGAACACTGAAGCTTTCTTT. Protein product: CSVAHTNTEAFF.

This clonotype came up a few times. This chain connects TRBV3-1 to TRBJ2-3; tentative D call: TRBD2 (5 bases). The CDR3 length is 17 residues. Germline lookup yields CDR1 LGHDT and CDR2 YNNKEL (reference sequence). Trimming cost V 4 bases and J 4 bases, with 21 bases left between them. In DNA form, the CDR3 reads TGTGCCAGCAGCCCCCGGGGATCCCTGGGAACATCAGATACGCAGTATTTT. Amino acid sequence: CASSPRGSLGTSDTQYF.